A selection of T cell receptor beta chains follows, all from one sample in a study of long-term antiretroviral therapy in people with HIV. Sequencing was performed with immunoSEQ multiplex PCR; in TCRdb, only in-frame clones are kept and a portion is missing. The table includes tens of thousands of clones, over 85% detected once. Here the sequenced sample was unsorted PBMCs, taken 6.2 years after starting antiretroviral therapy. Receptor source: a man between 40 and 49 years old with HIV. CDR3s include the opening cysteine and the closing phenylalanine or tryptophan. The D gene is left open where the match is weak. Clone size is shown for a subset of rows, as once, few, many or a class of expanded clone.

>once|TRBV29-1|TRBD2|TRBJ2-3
CSVEDLSGRRDTQYF
TGCAGCGTTGAAGATCTTAGCGGGAGGAGGGATACGCAGTATTTT
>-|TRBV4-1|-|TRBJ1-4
CASSQVPARANEKLFF
TGCGCCAGCAGCCAAGTCCCCGCCCGGGCTAATGAAAAACTGTTTTTT
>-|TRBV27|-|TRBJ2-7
CASSYKPTYEQYF
TGTGCCAGCAGTTATAAGCCCACCTACGAGCAGTACTTC
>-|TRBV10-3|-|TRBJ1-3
CAISDSVESSGNTIYF
TGTGCCATCAGTGATTCGGTCGAAAGCTCTGGAAACACCATATATTTT
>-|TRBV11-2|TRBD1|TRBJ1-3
CASSLVGTVNTIYF
TGTGCCAGCAGCTTAGTGGGGACAGTAAACACCATATATTTT
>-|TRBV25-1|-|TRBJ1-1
CASSGLGFAEAFF
TGTGCCAGCAGTGGGCTTGGATTCGCTGAAGCTTTCTTT
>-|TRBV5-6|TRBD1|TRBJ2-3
CASSLEGATDTQYF
TGTGCCAGCAGCTTGGAGGGGGCGACAGATACGCAGTATTTT
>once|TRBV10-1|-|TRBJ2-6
CANSLATGANVLTF
TGCGCCAACTCACTTGCGACTGGGGCCAACGTCCTGACTTTC
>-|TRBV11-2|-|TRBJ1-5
CASSLDPHPGNQPQHF
TGTGCCAGCAGCTTAGACCCTCATCCAGGGAATCAGCCCCAGCATTTT
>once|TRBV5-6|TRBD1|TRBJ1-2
CASSPTRDRDYGYTF
TGTGCCAGCAGCCCGACCCGGGACAGAGACTATGGCTACACCTTC
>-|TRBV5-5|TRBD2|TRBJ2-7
CASSILTSGFYEQYF
TGTGCCAGCAGCATCCTGACTAGCGGGTTCTACGAGCAGTACTTC
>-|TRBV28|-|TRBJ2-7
CASTWGGGYEQYF
TGTGCCAGCACCTGGGGGGGCGGGTACGAGCAGTACTTC
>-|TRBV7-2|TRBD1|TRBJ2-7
CASSLGGWDRVGYEQYF
TGTGCCAGCAGCTTAGGGGGGTGGGACAGGGTGGGGTACGAGCAGTACTTC
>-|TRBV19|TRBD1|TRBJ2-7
CASSPGTGVEQYF
TGTGCCAGTAGCCCCGGGACAGGGGTCGAGCAGTACTTC
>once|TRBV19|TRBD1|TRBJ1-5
CASRPGTGSNQPQHF
TGTGCCAGTAGACCCGGGACAGGGAGCAATCAGCCCCAGCATTTT
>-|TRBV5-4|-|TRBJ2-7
CASSSDLTAYEQYF
TGTGCCAGCAGCTCCGACCTCACAGCCTACGAGCAGTACTTC
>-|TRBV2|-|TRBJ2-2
CASSEGVLGIGTGELFF
TGTGCCAGCAGTGAGGGTGTCCTTGGGATCGGCACCGGGGAGCTGTTTTTT
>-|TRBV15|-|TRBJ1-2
CATSRGGPAKDGYTF
TGTGCCACCAGCAGGGGGGGGCCAGCTAAGGATGGCTACACCTTC
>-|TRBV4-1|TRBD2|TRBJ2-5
CASSPVLAGTPLQETQYF
TGCGCCAGCAGCCCCGTTCTAGCGGGTACACCCCTCCAAGAGACCCAGTACTTC
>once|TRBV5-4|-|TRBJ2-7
CASSLGGRGDYEQYF
TGTGCCAGCAGCTTGGGGGGTCGGGGTGATTACGAGCAGTACTTC
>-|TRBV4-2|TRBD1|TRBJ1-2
CASSQEGSTGVEGYTF
TGTGCCAGCAGCCAAGAAGGGAGTACAGGGGTAGAAGGCTACACCTTC
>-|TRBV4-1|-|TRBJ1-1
CASSHKGGRAGLRDTEAFF
TGCGCCAGCAGCCACAAGGGGGGCCGAGCAGGACTGAGGGACACTGAAGCTTTCTTT
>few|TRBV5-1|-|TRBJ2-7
CASSLVYPSYEQYF
TGCGCCAGCAGCTTGGTCTACCCGTCCTACGAGCAGTACTTC
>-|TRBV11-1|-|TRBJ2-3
CASSLPGTSTDTQYF
TGTGCCAGCAGCTTACCAGGTACCAGCACAGATACGCAGTATTTT
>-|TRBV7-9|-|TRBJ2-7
CASSSSGTTYEQYF
TGTGCCAGCAGCTCCAGTGGGACAACGTACGAGCAGTACTTC
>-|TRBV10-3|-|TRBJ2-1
CASSERPLHEQFF
TGTGCCAGCAGTGAACGCCCTTTACATGAGCAGTTCTTC
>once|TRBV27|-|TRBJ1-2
CASSSTGRHGYTF
TGTGCCAGCAGTTCCACAGGGAGGCATGGCTACACCTTC
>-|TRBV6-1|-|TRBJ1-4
CASSEWVNEKLFF
TGTGCCAGCAGTGAATGGGTAAATGAAAAACTGTTTTTT
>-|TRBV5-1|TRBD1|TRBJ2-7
CASSLGQGADEQYF
TGCGCCAGCAGCCTCGGACAGGGGGCAGACGAGCAGTACTTC
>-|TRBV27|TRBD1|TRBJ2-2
CASSAGTGGTGELFF
TGTGCCAGCAGCGCCGGGACAGGGGGGACCGGGGAGCTGTTTTTT
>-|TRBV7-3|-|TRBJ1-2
CASSLTAGGAKGYTF
TGTGCCAGCAGCTTAACGGCCGGGGGCGCGAAAGGCTACACCTTC